These 21 T cell receptor beta chains were sequenced from one sample in a study of blood T cell repertoires in COVID-19 (TCRdb year 2020). Library method: the immunoSEQ multiplex PCR assay. Drawn from immuneACCESS, this table holds only the in-frame rearrangements with V and J called that TCRdb kept. Clones are partly lost; checked studies trace under half to an unresolved V gene and leave the rest unexplained. This sample holds tens of thousands of clones; 80% to 90% were observed only once. The ten largest make up around 5% of the sample. The sequenced material came from peripheral blood. The receptors originated from a man in his sixties with acute or convalescent COVID-19.

A note on this clone: Other DNA variants within this sample encode the same CDR3. CDR3 in DNA: TGTGCCAGTAGTATTCGTCCTAGAGACACTGAAGCTTTCTTT. It encodes CASSIRPRDTEAFF. This chain uses TRBV19 with TRBJ1-1; D is uncertain. The CDR3 is 14 amino acids. V lost 3 bases and J 3 bases, leaving 11 bases between the germline ends. Per germline, CDR1 LNHDA and CDR2 SQIVND (reference sequence). The full variable domain, its missing parts supplied by reference TRBV19 and TRBJ1-1, is DGGITQSPKYLFRKEGQNVTLSCEQNLNHDAMYWYRQDPGQGLRLIYYSQIVNDFQKGDIAEGYSVSREKKESFPLTVTSAQKNPTAFYLCASSIRPRDTEAFFGQGTRLTVV.

The chain has TRBV27 and TRBJ2-5; 7 bases map to TRBD1. CDR1 is MNHEY and CDR2 is SMNVEV in the germline V gene (reference sequence). Trimming at V came to 6 bases and at J to 2 bases, leaving 6 bases not matched to a gene. The CDR3 has 14 amino acids. The CDR3 loop reads CASSKPGQQETQYF. CDR3 nucleotide sequence: TGTGCCAGCAGCAAACCGGGACAGCAAGAGACCCAGTACTTC.

This clone was seen just once. The V and J genes are TRBV7-9 and TRBJ2-5; TRBD1 might be the D (7 bases). Germline CDR1 and CDR2: SEHNR and FQNEAQ (reference sequence). The V end was cut by 6 bases, the J end by 2 bases, with 16 bases between. The CDR3 runs 15 residues. The DNA of the CDR3 is TGTGCCAGCAGGCCTTCAGGGGGGTGGCAAGAGACCCAGTACTTC. Translated, it gives CASRPSGGWQETQYF.

The V gene is TRBV7-2, the J gene TRBJ2-7; the D gene is possibly TRBD2 (6 bases). Germline V gene sequence: CDR1 SGHTA, CDR2 FQGNSA. This CDR3 has 14 residues. V lost 5 bases, J lost 0 bases, and 11 bases lay in between. In nucleotides, the CDR3 is TGTGCCAGCAGCACCAGGAGGGGCTCCTACGAGCAGTACTTC. As protein: CASSTRRGSYEQYF.

This chain uses TRBV29-1 with TRBJ1-1, with TRBD1 identical over 9 bases. The CDR3 consists of 12 residues. V shed 3 bases and J 5 bases; nucleotides not matched to a gene: 1. Germline CDR1 and CDR2: SQVTM and ANQGSEA. CDR3 sequence reads: CSVDGQGTEAFF. The CDR3 DNA follows: TGCAGCGTTGACGGACAGGGGACTGAAGCTTTCTTT.

The chain has TRBV6-6 and TRBJ1-2, with a possible D match to TRBD1 (6 bases). V shed 7 bases and J shed 7 bases, with 10 bases lying between them. CDR3 size: 11 residues. Germline V gives CDR1 MNHNY, CDR2 SVGAGI (reference sequence). The CDR3 bases are TGTGCCAGCACGGGAGGGGGTGGCTACACCTTC. Protein: CASTGGGGYTF.

The J gene is TRBJ2-1, the V gene TRBV9, with D unclear. The V end was cut by 4 bases, the J end by 2 bases, with 19 bases between. This CDR3 has 17 residues. Germline CDR1 is SGDLS and CDR2 is YYNGEE. The CDR3 region is CASSPHPGEDPYNEQFF. CDR3 sequence (DNA): TGTGCCAGCAGCCCCCACCCTGGTGAGGATCCCTACAATGAGCAGTTCTTC.

This rearrangement joins TRBV27 to TRBJ1-2; the match to TRBD1 covers 7 bases. The V segment lost 3 bases and the J segment 4 bases; nucleotides outside the gene matches: 5. CDR1 is MNHEY and CDR2 is SMNVEV in the germline V gene (reference sequence). The CDR3 runs 14 residues. The CDR3 protein is CASSLQGGGYGYTF. The DNA of the CDR3 is TGTGCCAGCAGTTTGCAGGGGGGAGGCTATGGCTACACCTTC.

The chain is built from TRBV18 and TRBJ2-1; unclear D gene. Deletions cut 4 bases from V and 6 bases from J, with 10 bases between. This CDR3 has 13 residues. Germline V gene lookup returns CDR1 KGHSH and CDR2 LQKENI. The CDR3 region is CASSLRMANEQFF. CDR3 nucleotide sequence: TGTGCCAGCTCACTTCGAATGGCCAATGAGCAGTTCTTC.

The V and J genes are TRBV5-3 and TRBJ2-1, with D perhaps matching TRBD2 (6 bases). TRBV5-3 counts as an open reading frame of uncertain function. Between the trimmed V and J ends, which lost 0 bases and 1 base, there was a span of 20 bases. CDR3 size: 19 residues. DNA of the CDR3: TGTGCCAGAAGCTTGGCCTCCCCACTTGCGGGATCTTCCTACAATGAGCAGTTCTTC. This translates into CARSLASPLAGSSYNEQFF.

This chain connects TRBV23-1 to TRBJ2-5; 8 nucleotides line up with TRBD1. TRBV23-1 is an open reading frame, and its role is uncertain. This CDR3 has 20 residues. V was pared by 3 bases and J by 2 bases, with 20 bases of the junction left unmatched. DNA for the CDR3: TGCGCCAGCAGTCATCATCAGACAGGGGCCATACTCGTCTTACAAGAGACCCAGTACTTC. It yields the protein CASSHHQTGAILVLQETQYF.

V is TRBV7-6 and J is TRBJ2-5, with 7 bases that match TRBD2. Trimming removed 1 base from V and 7 bases from J; junction bases left unmatched: 12. The CDR3 spans 16 residues. Germline-derived CDR1 and CDR2 are SGHVS and FNYEAQ. CDR3 DNA sequence: TGTGCCAGCAGCTTAGGGGCTAGCGGAACGATTTTGACCCAGTACTTC. Translating it yields CASSLGASGTILTQYF.

This sequence joins TRBV21-1 and TRBJ2-2; the table names TRBD1, a call not compared with the DNA. TRBV21-1 is an annotated pseudogene. This CDR3 has 18 amino acids. The CDR3 reads CASSNRVPDNKFAGELFF. The CDR3 nucleotides are TGTGCCAGCAGCAATAGGGTCCCGGACAACAAATTTGCCGGGGAGCTGTTTTTT.

The rearrangement links TRBV28 to TRBJ2-3, with unresolved D. Trimming cost V 6 bases and J 2 bases, with 21 bases left between them. CDR3 length: 17 residues. Germline CDR1 reads MDHEN; CDR2 reads SYDVKM. Written as DNA, the CDR3 is TGTGCCAGCAGATATCTCCGGCGTGGTGCGGACACAGATACGCAGTATTTT. Protein sequence: CASRYLRRGADTDTQYF.

This chain connects TRBV7-3 to TRBJ2-1; D is perhaps TRBD2 (5 bases). The CDR3 is 13 residues long. The germline V gene encodes CDR1 SGHTA and CDR2 FQGTGA. V lost 6 bases and J lost 7, with 13 bases in between. CDR3 in amino acids: CASRLGSWNEQFF. For the CDR3, the DNA is TGTGCCAGCAGGTTGGGGAGCTGGAATGAGCAGTTCTTC.

This clone was counted a single time. CDR3: CSVDRGLGETQYF. The DNA for the CDR3 is TGCAGCGTTGACAGGGGGCTGGGGGAGACCCAGTACTTC. The genes are TRBV29-1 and TRBJ2-5, with 8 bases fitting TRBD1. CDR3 length: 13 residues. Germline V gives CDR1 SQVTM, CDR2 ANQGSEA. The V segment lost 3 bases and the J segment 5 bases; nucleotides outside the gene matches: 5.

The CDR3 region is CASSLRGLGTEAFF. CDR3 nucleotide sequence: TGTGCCAGCAGTTTAAGAGGGTTAGGCACTGAAGCTTTCTTT. The chain has TRBV28 and TRBJ1-1; D is ambiguous. Germline V lookup: CDR1 MDHEN, CDR2 SYDVKM. This CDR3 region has 14 residues. The V gene lost 2 bases and the J gene lost 4 bases, with 11 bases spanning the gap.

This clone was observed once. This sequence joins TRBV14 and TRBJ2-2, with D tentatively TRBD1 (5 bases). V was trimmed by 0 bases and J by 3 bases, leaving 8 bases between them. The V gene's germline CDR1 is SGHDN and CDR2 FVKESK. This CDR3 comprises 15 residues. The DNA of the CDR3 is TGTGCCAGCAGCCAAGAGACAGTGTACACCGGGGAGCTGTTTTTT. Protein sequence: CASSQETVYTGELFF.

The chain employs TRBV28 and TRBJ1-5; no clear D. Trimming shortened V by 7 bases and J by 0 bases, and 10 bases separated the two germline ends. Germline-derived CDR1 and CDR2 are MDHEN and SYDVKM. This CDR3 region has 14 residues. CDR3 bases: TGTGCCAGCATACATGGAGATAGCAATCAGCCCCAGCATTTT. Protein product: CASIHGDSNQPQHF.

The gene calls are TRBV28 and TRBJ1-5; unclear D gene. CDR3 length equals 15 residues. Germline assignment: CDR1 MDHEN and CDR2 SYDVKM. Trimming left V 7 bases short and J 3 bases short, with 16 bases between. The CDR3 is CASIPNEGANQPQHF. CDR3 sequence (DNA): TGTGCCAGCATTCCCAACGAGGGTGCCAATCAGCCCCAGCATTTT.

The chain combines TRBV7-3 with TRBJ2-1; the D is unclear. The germline V gene has CDR1 SGHTA and CDR2 FQGTGA. The CDR3 totals 19 residues. Trimming removed 5 bases at V and 0 bases at J, with 23 bases between. As DNA, the CDR3 is TGTGCCAGCAGCCTTAAGGTAGCCGTGGTGTTGAGCTCCTACAATGAGCAGTTCTTC. As protein: CASSLKVAVVLSSYNEQFF.